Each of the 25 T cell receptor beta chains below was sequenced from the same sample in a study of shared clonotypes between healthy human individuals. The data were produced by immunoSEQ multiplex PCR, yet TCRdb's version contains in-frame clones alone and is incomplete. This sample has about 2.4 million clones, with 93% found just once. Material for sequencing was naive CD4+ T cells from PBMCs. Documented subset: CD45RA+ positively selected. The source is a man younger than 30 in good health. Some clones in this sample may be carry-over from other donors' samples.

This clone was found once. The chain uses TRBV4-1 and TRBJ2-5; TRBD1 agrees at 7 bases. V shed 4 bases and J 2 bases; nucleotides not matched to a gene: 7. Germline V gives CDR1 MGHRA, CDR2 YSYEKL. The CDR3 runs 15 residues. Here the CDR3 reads CASSRHPGQQETQYF. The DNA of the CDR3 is TGCGCCAGCAGCCGACACCCGGGACAGCAAGAGACCCAGTACTTC.

CDR3 in DNA: TGTGCCAGCAGGCTAGCGGGAGCGAGAACAGAGACCCAGTACTTC. Residues: CASRLAGARTETQYF. The rearrangement links TRBV6-1 to TRBJ2-5; 10 bases fit TRBD2. Germline CDR1 and CDR2: MNHNS and SASEGT. This CDR3 comprises 15 residues. V lost 6 bases to trimming and J lost 4 bases; unmatched junction nucleotides: 8.

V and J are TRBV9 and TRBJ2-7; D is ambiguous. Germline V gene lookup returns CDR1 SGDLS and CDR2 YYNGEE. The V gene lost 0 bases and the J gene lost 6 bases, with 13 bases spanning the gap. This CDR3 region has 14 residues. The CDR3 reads CASSVEGTLSEQYF. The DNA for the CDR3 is TGTGCCAGCAGCGTAGAAGGAACCCTCTCCGAGCAGTACTTC.

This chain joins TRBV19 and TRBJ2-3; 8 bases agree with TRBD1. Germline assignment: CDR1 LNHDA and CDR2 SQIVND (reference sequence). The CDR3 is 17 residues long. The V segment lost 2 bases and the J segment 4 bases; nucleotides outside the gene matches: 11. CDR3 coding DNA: TGTGCCAGTAGTATATCCCTGGCAGGGGGCTTGCCAGATACGCAGTATTTT. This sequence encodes CASSISLAGGLPDTQYF.

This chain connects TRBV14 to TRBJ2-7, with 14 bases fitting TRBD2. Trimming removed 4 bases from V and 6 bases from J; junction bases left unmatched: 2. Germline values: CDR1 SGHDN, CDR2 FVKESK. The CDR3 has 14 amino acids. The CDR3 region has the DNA TGTGCCAGCAGCCGTGGGACTAGCGGGAGCGAGCAGTACTTC. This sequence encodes CASSRGTSGSEQYF.

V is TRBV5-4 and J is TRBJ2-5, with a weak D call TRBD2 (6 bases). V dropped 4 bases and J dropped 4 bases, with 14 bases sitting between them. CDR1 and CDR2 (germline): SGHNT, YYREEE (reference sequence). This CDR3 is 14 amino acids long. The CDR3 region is CASSAEGRGETQYF. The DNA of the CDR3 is TGTGCCAGCAGCGCGGAGGGAAGGGGAGAGACCCAGTACTTC.

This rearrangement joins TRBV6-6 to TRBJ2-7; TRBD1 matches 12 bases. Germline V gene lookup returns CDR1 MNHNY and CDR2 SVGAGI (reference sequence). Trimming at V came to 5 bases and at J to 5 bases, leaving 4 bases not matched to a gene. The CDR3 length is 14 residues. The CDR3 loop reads CASSEGQGAHEQYF. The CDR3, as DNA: TGTGCCAGCAGTGAGGGACAGGGGGCCCACGAGCAGTACTTC.

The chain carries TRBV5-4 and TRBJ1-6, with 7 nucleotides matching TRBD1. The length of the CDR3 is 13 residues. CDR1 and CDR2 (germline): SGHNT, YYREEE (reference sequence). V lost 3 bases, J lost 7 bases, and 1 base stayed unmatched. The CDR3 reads CASSSGGNSPLHF. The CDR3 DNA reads TGTGCCAGCAGCTCAGGGGGAAATTCACCCCTCCACTTT.

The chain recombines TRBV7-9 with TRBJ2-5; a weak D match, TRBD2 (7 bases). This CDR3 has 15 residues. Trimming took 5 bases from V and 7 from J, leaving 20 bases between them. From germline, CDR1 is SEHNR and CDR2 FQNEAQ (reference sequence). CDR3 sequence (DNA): TGTGCCAGCAGCCAAAGGGGGAGGGACGGGCGGACCCAGTACTTC. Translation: CASSQRGRDGRTQYF.

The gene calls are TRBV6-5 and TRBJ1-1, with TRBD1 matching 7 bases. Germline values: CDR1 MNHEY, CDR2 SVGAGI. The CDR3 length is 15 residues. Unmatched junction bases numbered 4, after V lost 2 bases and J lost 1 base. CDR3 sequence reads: CASSYRGQQNTEAFF. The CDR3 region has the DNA TGTGCCAGCAGTTACAGGGGACAGCAGAACACTGAAGCTTTCTTT.

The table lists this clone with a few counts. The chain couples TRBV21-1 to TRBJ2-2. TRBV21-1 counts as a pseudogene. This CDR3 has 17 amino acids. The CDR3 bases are TGTGCCAGCAGCAAATTTATTCGGCCCGAAGGCACCGGGGAGCTGTTTTTT. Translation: CASSKFIRPEGTGELFF.

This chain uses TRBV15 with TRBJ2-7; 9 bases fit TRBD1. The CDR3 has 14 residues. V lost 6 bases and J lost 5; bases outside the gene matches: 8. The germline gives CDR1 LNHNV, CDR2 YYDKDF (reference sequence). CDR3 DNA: TGTGCCACCAGTAGGACCGGGACAGGGAACGAGCAGTACTTC. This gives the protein CATSRTGTGNEQYF.

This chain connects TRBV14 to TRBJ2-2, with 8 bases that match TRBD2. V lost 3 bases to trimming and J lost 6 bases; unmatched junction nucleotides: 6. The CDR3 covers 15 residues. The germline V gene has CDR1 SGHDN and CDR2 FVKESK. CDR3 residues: CASSHIAGRPGELFF. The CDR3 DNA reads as TGTGCCAGCAGCCACATAGCGGGGCGACCCGGGGAGCTGTTTTTT.

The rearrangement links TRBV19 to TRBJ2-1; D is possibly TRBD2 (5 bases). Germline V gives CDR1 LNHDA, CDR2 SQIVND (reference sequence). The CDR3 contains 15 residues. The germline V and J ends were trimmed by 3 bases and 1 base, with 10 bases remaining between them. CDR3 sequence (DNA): TGTGCCAGTAGTATTCGACGGGATTCCTACAATGAGCAGTTCTTC. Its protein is CASSIRRDSYNEQFF. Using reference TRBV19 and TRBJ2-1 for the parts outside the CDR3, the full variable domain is DGGITQSPKYLFRKEGQNVTLSCEQNLNHDAMYWYRQDPGQGLRLIYYSQIVNDFQKGDIAEGYSVSREKKESFPLTVTSAQKNPTAFYLCASSIRRDSYNEQFFGPGTRLTVL.

CDR3 DNA sequence: TGTGCCAGCAGCTCGGGGTCGGGGGGGCCCTCCTACAATGAGCAGTTCTTC. As protein: CASSSGSGGPSYNEQFF. The rearrangement uses TRBV5-4 and TRBJ2-1; TRBD2 matches at 8 bases. Trimming took 3 bases from V and 0 from J; bases not matched to a gene: 8. There are 17 residues in the CDR3. Germline V gene lookup returns CDR1 SGHNT and CDR2 YYREEE (reference sequence).

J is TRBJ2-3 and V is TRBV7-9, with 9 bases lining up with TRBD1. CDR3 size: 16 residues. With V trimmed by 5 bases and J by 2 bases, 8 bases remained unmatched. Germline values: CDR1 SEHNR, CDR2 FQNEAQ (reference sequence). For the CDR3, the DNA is TGTGCCAGCAGCGGATACCACAGGGGGCCCACAGATACGCAGTATTTT. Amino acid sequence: CASSGYHRGPTDTQYF.

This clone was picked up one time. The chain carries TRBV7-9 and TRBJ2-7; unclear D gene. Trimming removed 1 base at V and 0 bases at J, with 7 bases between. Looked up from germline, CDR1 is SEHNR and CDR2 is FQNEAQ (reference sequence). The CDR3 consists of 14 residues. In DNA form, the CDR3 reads TGTGCCAGCAGCTTAGGGTTCGGCTCCTACGAGCAGTACTTC. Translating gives CASSLGFGSYEQYF.

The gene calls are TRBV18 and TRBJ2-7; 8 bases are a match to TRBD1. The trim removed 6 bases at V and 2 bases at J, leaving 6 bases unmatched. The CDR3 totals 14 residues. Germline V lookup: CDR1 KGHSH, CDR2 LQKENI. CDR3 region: CASSLDRAAYEQYF. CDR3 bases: TGTGCCAGCTCCCTGGACAGGGCAGCCTACGAGCAGTACTTC.

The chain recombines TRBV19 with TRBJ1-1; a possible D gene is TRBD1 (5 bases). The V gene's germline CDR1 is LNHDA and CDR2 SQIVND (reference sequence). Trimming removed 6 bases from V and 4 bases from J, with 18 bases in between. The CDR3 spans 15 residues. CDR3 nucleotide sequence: TGTGCCAGTAGGCCATTCCAGGGACGTGTCACTGAAGCTTTCTTT. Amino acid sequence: CASRPFQGRVTEAFF.

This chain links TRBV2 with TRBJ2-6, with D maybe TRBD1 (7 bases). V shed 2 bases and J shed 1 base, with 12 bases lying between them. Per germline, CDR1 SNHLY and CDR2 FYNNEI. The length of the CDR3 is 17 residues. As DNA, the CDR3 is TGTGCCAGCAGTGAACAGGGGGGCAGATCTGGGGCCAACGTCCTGACTTTC. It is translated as CASSEQGGRSGANVLTF.

The CDR3 sequence is CASSLEGRGWGTGELFF. The CDR3, as DNA: TGCGCCAGCAGCTTGGAGGGCAGGGGCTGGGGCACCGGGGAGCTGTTTTTT. The chain combines TRBV5-1 with TRBJ2-2; a weak D match, TRBD1 (6 bases). V lost 0 bases to trimming and J lost 4 bases, with 16 bases between them. This CDR3 has 17 amino acids. CDR1 is SGHRS and CDR2 is YFSETQ in the germline V gene.

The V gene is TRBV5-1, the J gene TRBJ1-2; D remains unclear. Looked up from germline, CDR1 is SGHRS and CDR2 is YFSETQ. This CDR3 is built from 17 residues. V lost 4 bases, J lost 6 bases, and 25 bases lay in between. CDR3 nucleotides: TGCGCCAGCAGCCTAGACGGAGGCCCGACGGGTTGGGATGGCTACACCTTC. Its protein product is CASSLDGGPTGWDGYTF.

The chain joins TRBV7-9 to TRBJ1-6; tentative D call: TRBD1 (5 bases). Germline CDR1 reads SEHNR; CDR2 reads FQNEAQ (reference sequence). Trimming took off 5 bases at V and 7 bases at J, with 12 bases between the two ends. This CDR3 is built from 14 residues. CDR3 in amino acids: CASSTDSNNSPLHF. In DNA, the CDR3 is TGTGCCAGCAGCACAGACAGTAACAATTCACCCCTCCACTTT.

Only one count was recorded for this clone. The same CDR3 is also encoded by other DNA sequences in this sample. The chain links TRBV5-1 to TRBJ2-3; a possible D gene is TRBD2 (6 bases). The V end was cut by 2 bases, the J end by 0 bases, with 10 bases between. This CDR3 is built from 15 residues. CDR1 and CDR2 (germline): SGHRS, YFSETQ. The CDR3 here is CASSLTSPSTDTQYF. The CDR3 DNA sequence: TGCGCCAGCAGCTTAACTAGCCCTAGCACAGATACGCAGTATTTT. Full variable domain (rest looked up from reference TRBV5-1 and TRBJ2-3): KAGVTQTPRYLIKTRGQQVTLSCSPISGHRSVSWYQQTPGQGLQFLFEYFSETQRNKGNFPGRFSGRQFSNSRSEMNVSTLELGDSALYLCASSLTSPSTDTQYFGPGTRLTVL.

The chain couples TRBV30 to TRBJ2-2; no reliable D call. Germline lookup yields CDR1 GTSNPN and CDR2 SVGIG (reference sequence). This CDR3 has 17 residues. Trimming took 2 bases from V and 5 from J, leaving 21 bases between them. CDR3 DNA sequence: TGTGCCTGGAGTAGGGCCGATTACCTGGTTAGGACCGGGGAGCTGTTTTTT. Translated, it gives CAWSRADYLVRTGELFF.